Presented here are 25 T cell receptor beta chains from one specimen sequenced in a study of cytomegalovirus exposure and HLA in healthy donors. TCRdb's table, derived via immunoSEQ multiplex PCR, lists solely in-frame clones and lacks some. The table records some 120,000 clones, roughly 90% of them present only once. Material for sequencing was PBMCs. The source of these receptors is a woman aged 18-29 years in good health and CMV-seronegative.

The V call is TRBV4-1, the J call TRBJ1-4; D perhaps matches TRBD1 (6 bases). The CDR3 runs 14 residues. V dropped 7 bases and J dropped 8 bases, with 17 bases sitting between them. The germline gives CDR1 MGHRA, CDR2 YSYEKL. In DNA, the CDR3 is TGCGCCAGCACAACCACAGGGAAGGAGGAAAAACTGTTTTTT. Translated: CASTTTGKEEKLFF.

The sample holds one count of this clone. This chain uses TRBV29-1 with TRBJ1-5, with D possibly TRBD1 on 5 matching bases. Germline V gene sequence: CDR1 SQVTM, CDR2 ANQGSEA. The CDR3 covers 15 residues. Trimming shortened V by 3 bases and J by 4 bases, and 16 bases separated the two germline ends. CDR3 loop: CSVESRQSKNQPQHF. The CDR3 DNA is TGCAGCGTTGAGTCTAGACAGAGTAAAAATCAGCCCCAGCATTTT.

The chain has TRBV18 and TRBJ2-5, with D possibly TRBD2 on 6 matching bases. Trimming took 5 bases from V and 1 from J, leaving 20 bases between them. CDR3 length: 17 amino acids. Germline V gene data show CDR1 as KGHSH and CDR2 as LQKENI. This CDR3 reads CASSTYAGTSSQETQYF. CDR3 nucleotide sequence: TGTGCCAGCTCAACGTACGCCGGGACTTCCAGCCAAGAGACCCAGTACTTC.

The chain recombines TRBV19 with TRBJ1-1, with D hard to call. Germline V CDR1 and CDR2: LNHDA, SQIVND (reference sequence). The CDR3 is made up of 13 amino acids. The V end lost 7 bases, the J end lost 5 bases, and 14 bases lay between the germline ends. For the CDR3, the DNA is TGTGCCAGTAAAGTCGAGAGAACGACTGAAGCTTTCTTT. Its protein product is CASKVERTTEAFF.

The chain uses TRBV9 and TRBJ2-1; 8 bases align to TRBD2. Trimming at V came to 1 base and at J to 4 bases, leaving 7 bases not matched to a gene. CDR3 length equals 16 residues. CDR1 is SGDLS, CDR2 YYNGEE, per germline. For the CDR3, the DNA is TGTGCCAGCAGCGTACTCTCGAGCGGGAGTTACAATGAGCAGTTCTTC. This codes for CASSVLSSGSYNEQFF.

The chain links TRBV28 to TRBJ2-7; 7 bases match TRBD1. CDR3 size: 14 residues. Trimming cost V 4 bases and J 4 bases; bases outside gene matches: 7. Germline CDR1 reads MDHEN; CDR2 reads SYDVKM. CDR3 protein: CASSSPGTEYEQYF. DNA for the CDR3: TGTGCCAGCAGTTCGCCCGGGACAGAGTACGAGCAGTACTTC.

The V and J genes are TRBV10-1 and TRBJ2-5; 7 nucleotides agree with TRBD2. V lost 4 bases to trimming and J lost 5 bases; unmatched junction nucleotides: 13. Germline CDR1 WNHNN, CDR2 SYGVQD (reference sequence). The CDR3 contains 16 residues. CDR3 amino acids: CASSGSDGGSGETQYF. Written as DNA, the CDR3 is TGCGCCAGCAGTGGGAGTGATGGCGGGAGCGGCGAGACCCAGTACTTC.

The CDR3 here is CASSEGRNQETQYF. DNA for the CDR3: TGTGCCAGCAGTGAGGGCAGGAACCAAGAGACCCAGTACTTC. The genes are TRBV6-4 and TRBJ2-5, with D uncertain. Germline values: CDR1 MRHNA, CDR2 SNTAGT. This CDR3 comprises 14 residues. V lost 3 bases and J 0 bases, leaving 8 bases between the germline ends.

The V call is TRBV13, the J call TRBJ2-2; 7 positions agree with TRBD2. V lost 6 bases to trimming and J lost 6 bases; unmatched junction nucleotides: 4. The germline gives CDR1 PRHDT, CDR2 FYEKMQ (reference sequence). The CDR3 spans 13 residues. CDR3 region: CASRLLAAGELFF. The DNA of the CDR3 is TGTGCCAGCAGGCTTCTAGCGGCCGGGGAGCTGTTTTTT.

The chain joins TRBV7-9 to TRBJ2-7; TRBD1 aligns across 9 bases. The CDR3 sequence is 15 residues long. The V and J ends lost 3 bases and 3 bases, in that order; junction bases with no gene match: 6. Germline CDR1 is SEHNR and CDR2 is FQNEAQ (reference sequence). In DNA form, the CDR3 reads TGTGCCAGCAGCTTTTCGGGACAGGGAGGCTACGAGCAGTACTTC. This sequence encodes CASSFSGQGGYEQYF.

The rearrangement joins TRBV19 to TRBJ1-1; no definite D call. The CDR3 runs 15 residues. Deletions cut 1 base from V and 5 bases from J, with 14 bases between. Germline CDR1 LNHDA, CDR2 SQIVND (reference sequence). The DNA of the CDR3 is TGTGCCAGTAGTATAGCCGGCCGGTCCGGGACTGAAGCTTTCTTT. Amino acids: CASSIAGRSGTEAFF.

V and J are TRBV6-6 and TRBJ2-2; 14 bases align to TRBD2. CDR3 length: 15 residues. V lost 5 bases and J lost 5; bases outside the gene matches: 1. Per the germline V gene, CDR1 is MNHNY and CDR2 is SVGAGI (reference sequence). CDR3 nucleotides: TGTGCCAGCAGTGGACTAGCGGGAGGAACCGGGGAGCTGTTTTTT. Its translation is CASSGLAGGTGELFF.

The V call is TRBV29-1, the J call TRBJ1-2, with TRBD1 identical over 7 bases. From germline, CDR1 is SQVTM and CDR2 ANQGSEA. The CDR3 contains 12 residues. The V segment lost 5 bases and the J segment 5 bases; nucleotides outside the gene matches: 5. CDR3 sequence reads: CSVLAGGYGYTF. The CDR3 DNA sequence: TGCAGCGTTCTGGCAGGGGGATATGGCTACACCTTC.

This chain links TRBV10-2 with TRBJ1-2; tentative D call: TRBD1 (6 bases). Germline assignment: CDR1 WSHSY and CDR2 SAAADI. The CDR3 runs 14 residues. Trimming shortened V by 5 bases and J by 0 bases, and 10 bases separated the two germline ends. The CDR3 DNA reads as TGCGCCAGCAGTACAGGGCCGGCTAACTATGGCTACACCTTC. Its protein product is CASSTGPANYGYTF.

This clone is a singleton in its sample. V is TRBV11-3 and J is TRBJ2-1; D not certain. This CDR3 is 13 amino acids long. The germline V and J ends were trimmed by 3 bases and 4 bases, with 7 bases remaining between them. Germline values: CDR1 SGHNT, CDR2 YENEEA. The CDR3 bases are TGTGCCAGCAGCTTCTCGGAGTACAATGAGCAGTTCTTC. This sequence encodes CASSFSEYNEQFF.

The CDR3: CASSLGRGGESYEQYF. CDR3 bases: TGTGCCAGCAGCTTAGGCCGCGGGGGGGAATCCTACGAGCAGTACTTC. The chain is built from TRBV7-9 and TRBJ2-7; 9 bases are a match to TRBD2. The CDR3 consists of 16 residues. The V segment lost 1 base and the J segment 1 base; nucleotides outside the gene matches: 5. Germline V gene sequence: CDR1 SEHNR, CDR2 FQNEAQ (reference sequence).

This clone has a single count. The junction does not match germline at one end; this may be a read error. V is TRBV7-7 and J is TRBJ2-1; D unclear. Germline CDR1 SSHAT, CDR2 FNYEAQ (reference sequence). This CDR3 has 13 amino acids. The CDR3 spells CASSLEEAYEQFF. The CDR3 DNA reads TGTGCTAGCAGCTTAGAAGAGGCCTATGAGCAGTTCTTC.

This chain joins TRBV12-5 and TRBJ2-2, with a weak D call TRBD2 (6 bases). This CDR3 is 16 amino acids long. V lost 6 bases and J 3 bases, leaving 17 bases between the germline ends. CDR1 and CDR2 (germline): LGHNT, FRNRAP. The CDR3 loop reads CASGPGWGEDTGELFF. The CDR3 nucleotides are TGTGCTAGTGGCCCCGGGTGGGGGGAGGACACCGGGGAGCTGTTTTTT. The full variable domain, its missing parts supplied by reference TRBV12-5 and TRBJ2-2, is DARVTQTPRHKVTEMGQEVTMRCQPILGHNTVFWYRQTMMQGLELLAYFRNRAPLDDSGMPKDRFSAEMPDATLATLKIQPSEPRDSAVYFCASGPGWGEDTGELFFGEGSRLTVL.

This rearrangement joins TRBV5-6 to TRBJ1-1, with D maybe TRBD1 (5 bases). This CDR3 comprises 15 residues. Germline V gene data show CDR1 as SGHDT and CDR2 as YYEEEE. V lost 0 bases to trimming and J lost 4 bases, with 13 bases between them. This chain's CDR3 is CASSLDLGRVTEAFF. The CDR3 bases are TGTGCCAGCAGCTTGGATTTGGGCAGGGTCACTGAAGCTTTCTTT. Filled out from reference TRBV5-6 and TRBJ1-1, the complete variable domain reads DAGVTQSPTHLIKTRGQQVTLRCSPKSGHDTVSWYQQALGQGPQFIFQYYEEEERQRGNFPDRFSGHQFPNYSSELNVNALLLGDSALYLCASSLDLGRVTEAFFGQGTRLTVV.

This chain joins TRBV6-5 and TRBJ1-3; D gene unclear. Trimming shortened V by 4 bases and J by 4 bases, and 5 bases separated the two germline ends. The CDR3 length is 12 residues. Germline lookup yields CDR1 MNHEY and CDR2 SVGAGI. This CDR3 reads CASSLEGNTIYF. The CDR3 bases are TGTGCCAGCAGTTTAGAGGGAAACACCATATATTTT.

The J gene is TRBJ2-3, the V gene TRBV27, with a tentative D call TRBD2 (6 bases). The germline V gene has CDR1 MNHEY and CDR2 SMNVEV (reference sequence). The CDR3 sequence is 14 residues long. Deletions cut 4 bases from V and 8 bases from J, with 16 bases between. In DNA form, the CDR3 reads TGTGCCAGCAGTTGGGACTTCTACAGTGGTACGCAGTATTTT. It yields the protein CASSWDFYSGTQYF.

This chain connects TRBV6-1 to TRBJ2-7; 15 bases align to TRBD2. CDR3 length: 14 amino acids. Germline CDR1 MNHNS, CDR2 SASEGT. Losses at the gene ends were 6 bases for V and 4 bases for J; bases not matched to a gene: 1. DNA of the CDR3: TGTGCCAGCAGGGGGACTAGCGGGAGGTACGAGCAGTACTTC. Translated: CASRGTSGRYEQYF.

The rearrangement joins TRBV29-1 to TRBJ2-5; 7 bases match TRBD1. Germline-derived CDR1 and CDR2 are SQVTM and ANQGSEA. V was pared by 7 bases and J by 4 bases, with 15 bases of the junction left unmatched. The CDR3 length is 15 residues. The CDR3 reads CSASDRADSGETQYF. The CDR3 DNA reads TGCAGCGCATCCGACAGGGCGGACTCTGGAGAGACCCAGTACTTC.

CDR3 protein: CASSPGSGAYEQYF. The CDR3 DNA sequence: TGTGCCAGCAGCCCGGGCTCGGGGGCCTACGAGCAGTACTTC. This chain joins TRBV7-2 and TRBJ2-7, with D possibly being TRBD2 (6 bases). With 5 bases removed from V and 2 bases from J, the gap between germline ends came to 13 bases. This CDR3 is built from 14 residues. CDR1 is SGHTA and CDR2 is FQGNSA in the germline V gene.

The chain carries TRBV19 and TRBJ1-5; 12 positions match TRBD1. The germline V gene encodes CDR1 LNHDA and CDR2 SQIVND (reference sequence). V was clipped by 4 bases and J by 4 bases; unmatched bases: 8. The CDR3 has 17 amino acids. The CDR3 nucleotides read TGTGCCAGTAGTAACCCCGGGACAGGGGGCTGGAATCAGCCCCAGCATTTT. Translating it yields CASSNPGTGGWNQPQHF.